The T cell receptor (beta chain) described here comes from a study of OX40 agonist ivuxolimab in advanced cancers. Study results and caveats: CD4+ and CD8+ blood T cells expanded clonally by week 6 at 0.1 to 3.0 mg/kg.

Here immunoSEQ multiplex PCR was the method, and the copy in TCRdb shows in-frame clones only, minus some. This table has roughly 67,000 clones, around 86% appearing once. Worth noting for this clone: Its antigen is undetermined.

There are 15 residues in the CDR3. The ends lost 4 bases at V and 7 bases at J; junction bases unmatched: 9. Germline-derived CDR1 and CDR2 are SGHNT and YYREEE (reference sequence). The specimen was CD4+ or CD8+ T cells sorted from blood, collected in a trial of the OX40 agonist ivuxolimab. This TCR was sampled from an adult with an advanced solid tumor such as melanoma, head and neck, liver or kidney cancer. V is TRBV5-4 and J is TRBJ1-1, with 11 bases lining up with TRBD1. The CDR3 spells CASSGIGQGAIEAFF. The CDR3 DNA reads TGTGCCAGCAGCGGAATTGGACAGGGGGCGATTGAAGCTTTCTTT.